A single T cell receptor (beta chain) is shown here with its context. Its specificity is unknown. immunoSEQ v3.0 was run at survey level. The protocol was immunoSEQ multiplex PCR, while the TCRdb copy is restricted to in-frame clones and leaves out a portion. The sample contains tens of thousands of clones, about 95% of which appear only once. This specimen comes from a study of long-term antiretroviral therapy in people with HIV. General observations from the study: Clones that expanded before ART (that is, prior to treatment) dominated the repertoire at all time points.

The CDR3 totals 13 residues. CDR1 and CDR2 from the germline V gene are SQVTM and ANQGSEA. The ends were cut back, 3 bases at V and 7 bases at J, with 15 bases in the middle. This sample comprised unsorted PBMCs, obtained 3.7 years after starting antiretroviral therapy. The J gene is TRBJ2-5, the V gene TRBV29-1, with D possibly being TRBD2 (5 bases). The TCR comes from a woman in her 50s with HIV. CDR3 nucleotides: TGCAGCGTTGAGGCATCTATGGGAGCGACCCAGTACTTC. As protein: CSVEASMGATQYF. The full variable domain, rest sourced from reference TRBV29-1 and TRBJ2-5, is SAVISQKPSRDICQRGTSLTIQCQVDSQVTMMFWYRQQPGQSLTLIATANQGSEATYESGFVIDKFPISRPNLTFSTLTVSNMSPEDSSIYLCSVEASMGATQYFGPGTRLLVL.